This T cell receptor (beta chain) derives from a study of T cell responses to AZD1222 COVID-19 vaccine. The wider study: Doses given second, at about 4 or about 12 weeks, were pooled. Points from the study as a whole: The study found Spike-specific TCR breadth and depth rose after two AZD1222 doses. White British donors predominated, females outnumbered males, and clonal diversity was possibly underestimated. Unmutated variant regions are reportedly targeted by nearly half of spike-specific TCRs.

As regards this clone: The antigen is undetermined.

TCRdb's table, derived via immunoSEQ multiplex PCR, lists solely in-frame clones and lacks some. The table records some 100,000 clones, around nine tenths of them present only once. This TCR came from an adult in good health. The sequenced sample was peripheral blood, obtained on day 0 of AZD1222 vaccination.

The CDR3, as DNA: TGTGCCAGCAGTGGGCGGGGGGCCCTAAGCTCCTACGAGCAGTACTTC. It codes for CASSGRGALSSYEQYF. J is TRBJ2-7 and V is TRBV28; 8 bases are shared with TRBD2. The germline CDR1 and CDR2 sequences are MDHEN and SYDVKM. Trimming at V came to 5 bases and at J to 0 bases, leaving 9 bases not matched to a gene. The CDR3 loop spans 16 amino acids.